This TCR beta chain is drawn from a study of blood T cells in healthy people across ages. Findings of the study overall: Naive CD4+ cell counts and diversity both ran higher in long-lived than in aged donors. Investigators viewed diversity estimates from one million T cells as underestimates, the study reported.

This CDR3 region has 15 residues. The V gene's germline CDR1 is MNHEY and CDR2 SVGEGT. After removal of 8 bases from V and 5 bases from J, the junction contained 10 bases not matched to a gene. Only a few counts were recorded for this clonotype. What it binds is unknown. Staff drew ten milliliters of peripheral blood from each donor. It was with a sample-barcoded 5' primer and a J-beta primer mix that a second PCR of about 7 to 12 cycles was run. TCRdb reprocessed the 5' RACE reads via MiXCR and lists one record per CDR3 protein. The table records about 730,000 distinct CDR3 sequences, around 40% of them present only once.

The sequencing sample was made of blood. This sequence joins TRBV6-2 or TRBV6-3 and TRBJ2-1, with 9 bases fitting TRBD1. This TCR was recovered from an older woman in good health. CDR3 loop: CASATGTGTHNEQFF. CDR3 nucleotides: TGTGCCAGCGCAACCGGGACAGGGACCCACAATGAGCAGTTCTTC.